The 18 T cell receptor beta chains below all came from one sample that was sequenced in a study of blood T cell repertoires in COVID-19. The method was immunoSEQ multiplex PCR; TCRdb's version includes in-frame clones alone and lacks a portion of them. The repertoire holds about 290,000 clones, more than 85% seen once, with 4.6% in the top ten. The sequencing input was peripheral blood. The receptors were gathered from a man between 40 and 49 years old with acute or convalescent COVID-19.

The V gene is TRBV5-4, the J gene TRBJ2-7, with D perhaps TRBD1 (5 bases). Trimming took off 4 bases at V and 5 bases at J, with 13 bases between the two ends. The CDR3 extends over 13 amino acids. Germline loops: CDR1 SGHNT, CDR2 YYREEE (reference sequence). CDR3 nucleotides: TGTGCCAGCAGCCTCGCAGGGTCGGACGAGCAGTACTTC. Translating it yields CASSLAGSDEQYF.

This clone was found a few times. CDR3 protein: CASSFQELNNSPLHF. In DNA, the CDR3 is TGTGCCAGCAGCTTCCAGGAACTTAATAATTCACCCCTCCACTTT. This rearrangement joins TRBV7-9 to TRBJ1-6; D remains unclear. The germline V and J ends were trimmed by 3 bases and 5 bases, with 11 bases remaining between them. CDR3 length: 15 residues. The V gene's germline CDR1 is SEHNR and CDR2 FQNEAQ (reference sequence).

This rearrangement joins TRBV27 to TRBJ2-4; TRBD2 matches at 8 bases. Germline trimming cut 8 bases from V and 9 bases from J; bases unmatched to any gene: 12. CDR1 and CDR2 from the germline V gene are MNHEY and SMNVEV (reference sequence). The CDR3 has 14 residues. CDR3 DNA: TGTGCCAGCCGTCCGACCGGCGGGGGGCGCATTCAGTACTTC. Amino acids: CASRPTGGGRIQYF.

The CDR3 protein is CASRADRLEQYF. In DNA, the CDR3 is TGCGCCAGCAGAGCAGACAGGCTCGAGCAGTACTTC. The chain carries TRBV5-1 and TRBJ2-7; maybe TRBD1 (6 bases). The CDR3 sequence is 12 residues long. V gave up 5 bases and J gave up 6 bases, with 12 bases separating them. Germline V CDR1 and CDR2: SGHRS, YFSETQ.

The chain combines TRBV5-6 with TRBJ2-3; 7 bases line up with TRBD2. The CDR3 is 13 residues long. The V segment lost 4 bases and the J segment 5 bases; nucleotides outside the gene matches: 4. Germline V gene sequence: CDR1 SGHDT, CDR2 YYEEEE. The CDR3 DNA follows: TGTGCCAGCAGCCCCACGGGGGGAGATACGCAGTATTTT. It is translated as CASSPTGGDTQYF.

This clone was observed once. This sequence joins TRBV7-8 and TRBJ2-7; tentatively, D is TRBD1 (7 bases). The CDR3 loop spans 15 amino acids. V was shortened by 1 base and J by 2 bases, with 12 bases between the two germline ends. Per the germline V gene, CDR1 is SGHVS and CDR2 is FQNEAQ. In DNA form, the CDR3 reads TGTGCCAGCAGCTTAGGGAGGGGGCTAGCCTACGAGCAGTACTTC. This translates into CASSLGRGLAYEQYF.

The chain employs TRBV2 and TRBJ1-2; D may be TRBD1 (5 bases). Trimming shortened V by 5 bases and J by 2 bases, and 9 bases separated the two germline ends. This CDR3 region has 13 residues. Germline V gives CDR1 SNHLY, CDR2 FYNNEI. This CDR3 reads CASSRGLNYGYTF. The CDR3 nucleotides read TGTGCCAGCAGTAGGGGCTTGAACTATGGCTACACCTTC.

J is TRBJ2-7 and V is TRBV9; perhaps TRBD1 as D (5 bases). Trimming cost V 4 bases and J 0 bases, with 11 bases left between them. CDR1 is SGDLS, CDR2 YYNGEE, per germline. The CDR3 is 14 residues long. The CDR3 spells CASSPQTVSYEQYF. The CDR3 nucleotides are TGTGCCAGCAGCCCCCAGACAGTCTCCTACGAGCAGTACTTC.

The rearrangement uses TRBV5-1 and TRBJ1-4; D possibly corresponds to TRBD1 (6 bases). CDR3 size: 13 residues. V lost 7 bases to trimming and J lost 4 bases, with 11 bases between them. Germline CDR1 SGHRS, CDR2 YFSETQ. The CDR3 is CASARDINEKLFF. The CDR3 region has the DNA TGCGCCAGCGCCCGGGACATTAATGAAAAACTGTTTTTT. The full variable domain, rest sourced from reference TRBV5-1 and TRBJ1-4, is KAGVTQTPRYLIKTRGQQVTLSCSPISGHRSVSWYQQTPGQGLQFLFEYFSETQRNKGNFPGRFSGRQFSNSRSEMNVSTLELGDSALYLCASARDINEKLFFGSGTQLSVL.

This chain links TRBV2 with TRBJ2-3, with a weak D call TRBD1 (5 bases). CDR1 SNHLY and CDR2 FYNNEI come from the germline V gene. The ends were cut back, 3 bases at V and 5 bases at J, with 6 bases in the middle. CDR3 length: 12 amino acids. CDR3 in DNA: TGTGCCAGCAGTGAGGGGCGAGATACGCAGTATTTT. Its protein is CASSEGRDTQYF.

CDR3 DNA: TGTGCCTCAGGGTACAGGGGCACTGAAGCTTTCTTT. It yields the protein CASGYRGTEAFF. The chain has TRBV2 and TRBJ1-1; TRBD1 matches at 7 bases. Looked up from germline, CDR1 is SNHLY and CDR2 is FYNNEI. The CDR3 loop spans 12 amino acids. V was clipped by 11 bases and J by 4 bases; unmatched bases: 7.

A few counts support this clone. V gene TRBV2 combines with J gene TRBJ2-3, with D maybe TRBD2 (6 bases). Germline V gives CDR1 SNHLY, CDR2 FYNNEI. CDR3 length: 16 residues. V gave up 6 bases and J gave up 0 bases, with 16 bases separating them. CDR3 loop: CASRTGAFFSTDTQYF. For the CDR3, the DNA is TGTGCCAGCAGAACGGGAGCTTTCTTTAGCACAGATACGCAGTATTTT.

The chain joins TRBV29-1 to TRBJ1-1; 9 bases align to TRBD1. V lost 7 bases to trimming and J lost 5 bases; unmatched junction nucleotides: 8. Germline-derived CDR1 and CDR2 are SQVTM and ANQGSEA. The CDR3 has 13 amino acids. CDR3 DNA: TGCAGCGGTACCGGGACAGGGATTACTGAAGCTTTCTTT. Translation gives CSGTGTGITEAFF. Full variable domain (remainder filled in from reference TRBV29-1 and TRBJ1-1): SAVISQKPSRDICQRGTSLTIQCQVDSQVTMMFWYRQQPGQSLTLIATANQGSEATYESGFVIDKFPISRPNLTFSTLTVSNMSPEDSSIYLCSGTGTGITEAFFGQGTRLTVV.

This clone was seen more than once but under ten times. The gene calls are TRBV7-6 and TRBJ1-3, with D hard to call. CDR1 and CDR2 (germline): SGHVS, FNYEAQ. The CDR3 is 15 residues long. Trimming cost V 6 bases and J 2 bases, with 14 bases left between them. The DNA of the CDR3 is TGTGCCAGCAGTACGATAGGGAGGACTGGAAACACCATATATTTT. Its translation: CASSTIGRTGNTIYF.

This CDR3 is CASSIVAGDLLNYNEQFF. The CDR3 nucleotides read TGTGCCAGTAGTATAGTTGCGGGGGACCTACTAAACTACAATGAGCAGTTCTTC. The chain recombines TRBV19 with TRBJ2-1; 7 bases map to TRBD2. The germline V gene has CDR1 LNHDA and CDR2 SQIVND (reference sequence). V lost 1 base to trimming and J lost 3 bases; unmatched junction nucleotides: 12. This CDR3 spans 18 amino acids.

This chain uses TRBV18 with TRBJ1-2, with TRBD1 matching over 8 bases. V lost 5 bases, J lost 2 bases, and 4 bases stayed unmatched. The CDR3 is made up of 14 amino acids. Germline lookup yields CDR1 KGHSH and CDR2 LQKENI. This chain's CDR3 is CASSTRTGNYGYTF. The CDR3 region has the DNA TGTGCCAGCTCAACCCGGACAGGGAACTATGGCTACACCTTC.

This rearrangement joins TRBV5-1 to TRBJ1-1; 7 nucleotides line up with TRBD1. CDR1 SGHRS and CDR2 YFSETQ come from the germline V gene. This CDR3 has 17 amino acids. V lost 10 bases and J lost 2; bases outside the gene matches: 20. DNA for the CDR3: TGCGCCTCGCGGCAACAGGGGACGAGAGAAGGCAACACTGAAGCTTTCTTT. This gives the protein CASRQQGTREGNTEAFF.

This clone has just one count. This chain connects TRBV15 to TRBJ1-1; a possible D gene is TRBD1 (5 bases). Trimming cost V 1 base and J 2 bases, with 14 bases left between them. The V gene's germline CDR1 is LNHNV and CDR2 YYDKDF (reference sequence). This CDR3 is 16 amino acids long. The CDR3 loop is CATSRVSLQVNTEAFF. The DNA of the CDR3 is TGTGCCACCAGCAGAGTTTCCCTACAGGTTAACACTGAAGCTTTCTTT.